Shown below are 13 T cell receptor beta chains from a single sample sequenced in a study of blood T cells in healthy people across ages. With a J-beta primer mix and a sample-barcoded 5' primer, a second PCR ran about 7 to 11 cycles. TCRdb passed the 5' RACE reads through MiXCR, listing each CDR3 protein once. Seen here are roughly 1,800,000 distinct CDR3 sequences, roughly 52% observed once, and the top ten hold over 2%. The sequenced material came from blood. The receptor source for this set is a middle-aged woman in good health.

The gene calls are TRBV10-3 and TRBJ2-7, with TRBD1 matching over 10 bases. Germline-derived CDR1 and CDR2 are ENHRY and SYGVKD. This CDR3 contains 14 residues. Trimming removed 3 bases from V and 6 bases from J; junction bases left unmatched: 5. This CDR3 reads CAISDGQGESEQYF. The CDR3 region has the DNA TGTGCCATCAGTGACGGACAGGGGGAGTCCGAGCAGTACTTC.

This clonotype is a singleton in its sample. V is TRBV15 and J is TRBJ2-2, with a weak D call TRBD2 (6 bases). Between the trimmed V and J ends, which lost 2 bases and 6 bases, there was a span of 25 bases. The length of the CDR3 is 19 residues. CDR1 is LNHNV, CDR2 YYDKDF, per germline (reference sequence). The CDR3 nucleotides are TGTGCCACCAGCAGATATCCCCAGGGAGGAGGGCTAGGCCCCGGGGAGCTGTTTTTT. This gives the protein CATSRYPQGGGLGPGELFF.

This clonotype has a handful of counts. The chain employs TRBV7-2 and TRBJ1-2; 10 nucleotides line up with TRBD1. Per germline, CDR1 SGHTA and CDR2 FQGNSA. The CDR3 spans 15 residues. J was trimmed by 8 bases and V by 4 bases; bases with no gene match: 10. The CDR3 protein is CASSSHRRTGGGYTF. In nucleotides, the CDR3 is TGTGCCAGCAGCTCCCATAGGCGGACAGGGGGAGGCTACACCTTC.

This clonotype was found many times. This chain joins TRBV4-1 and TRBJ1-2, with 9 positions matching TRBD1. V lost 4 bases to trimming and J lost 3 bases; unmatched junction nucleotides: 3. CDR1 and CDR2 from the germline V gene are MGHRA and YSYEKL. The CDR3 consists of 14 residues. The CDR3 DNA reads TGCGCCAGCAGCCTGAGGGACAGGGACTATGGCTACACCTTC. It specifies CASSLRDRDYGYTF.

In DNA, the CDR3 is TGCGCCAGCAGCTTGCTGCAAGGAGATACGCAGTATTTT. This encodes CASSLLQGDTQYF. The chain recombines TRBV5-1 with TRBJ2-3; unclear D gene. From germline, CDR1 is SGHRS and CDR2 YFSETQ. The CDR3 runs 13 residues. Trimming left V 1 base short and J 5 bases short, with 8 bases between.

The chain uses TRBV7-9 and TRBJ1-2, with 8 positions matching TRBD1. The CDR3 consists of 16 residues. CDR1 is SEHNR, CDR2 FQNEAQ, per germline (reference sequence). The V gene end was trimmed by 4 bases and the J gene end by 0 bases; junction bases not matched to a gene: 7. For the CDR3, the DNA is TGTGCCAGCAGCTCGCAGGGGGCGAAGACTAACTATGGCTACACCTTC. Translating gives CASSSQGAKTNYGYTF.

This clonotype was seen more than once but under ten times. The V gene is TRBV29-1, the J gene TRBJ2-5, with TRBD1 matching over 7 bases. Germline V gene sequence: CDR1 SQVTM, CDR2 ANQGSEA. The CDR3 has 13 amino acids. Trimming removed 7 bases from V and 1 base from J; junction bases left unmatched: 6. For the CDR3, the DNA is TGCAGCGCCCTCCGACAGGGCCAAGAGACCCAGTACTTC. Protein product: CSALRQGQETQYF.

The chain employs TRBV7-2 and TRBJ2-1; tentatively, D is TRBD1 (5 bases). Deletions cut 5 bases from V and 2 bases from J, with 10 bases between. The CDR3 is made up of 14 amino acids. CDR1 is SGHTA and CDR2 is FQGNSA in the germline V gene. CDR3 amino acids: CASSPGFAYNEQFF. The CDR3, as DNA: TGTGCCAGCAGCCCAGGGTTCGCCTACAATGAGCAGTTCTTC.

V gene TRBV6-5 combines with J gene TRBJ1-2; 7 bases align to TRBD1. The CDR3 spans 16 residues. Germline CDR1 and CDR2: MNHEY and SVGAGI. V shed 0 bases and J 4 bases; nucleotides not matched to a gene: 8. The CDR3 DNA reads TGTGCCAGCAGTTACTCGGCTGGACAGGTTCTCTATGGCTACACCTTC. Residues: CASSYSAGQVLYGYTF.

The chain carries TRBV7-2 and TRBJ2-7; D tentatively fits TRBD1 or TRBD2 (6 bases each). Near its end, the DNA agrees better with TRBJ2-5, so the J call may be wrong. CDR1 and CDR2 (germline): SGHTA, FQGNSA. This CDR3 has 14 residues. This CDR3 is CASSLRRGLETQYF. The CDR3 DNA is TGTGCCAGCAGCTTACGACGGGGGCTCGAGACCCAGTACTTC.

V usage is TRBV2 and J usage is TRBJ2-5; tentative D call: TRBD1 (5 bases). V lost 6 bases, J lost 1 base, and 15 bases lay in between. Germline V CDR1 and CDR2: SNHLY, FYNNEI. The CDR3 is 15 amino acids. The CDR3 protein is CASSQGARFQETQYF. The CDR3 nucleotides are TGTGCCAGCAGCCAAGGGGCGAGGTTCCAAGAGACCCAGTACTTC.

This clonotype was detected ten times or more. This chain's CDR3 is CASSLAGGGSEQFF. The CDR3 coding sequence is TGTGCCAGCAGCTTAGCGGGCGGGGGGAGTGAGCAGTTCTTC. This sequence joins TRBV7-2 and TRBJ2-1; TRBD2 matches 8 bases. This CDR3 has 14 residues. Germline V lookup: CDR1 SGHTA, CDR2 FQGNSA. The ends lost 0 bases at V and 9 bases at J; junction bases unmatched: 4.

The gene calls are TRBV4-2 and TRBJ2-1; TRBD1 aligns across 7 bases. CDR3 length: 16 residues. Trimming at V came to 4 bases and at J to 3 bases, leaving 9 bases not matched to a gene. Germline assignment: CDR1 LGHNA and CDR2 YNFKEQ. The CDR3 DNA sequence: TGTGCCAGCAGCCTTCGAACAGGGGCAGACTACAATGAGCAGTTCTTC. This gives the protein CASSLRTGADYNEQFF.